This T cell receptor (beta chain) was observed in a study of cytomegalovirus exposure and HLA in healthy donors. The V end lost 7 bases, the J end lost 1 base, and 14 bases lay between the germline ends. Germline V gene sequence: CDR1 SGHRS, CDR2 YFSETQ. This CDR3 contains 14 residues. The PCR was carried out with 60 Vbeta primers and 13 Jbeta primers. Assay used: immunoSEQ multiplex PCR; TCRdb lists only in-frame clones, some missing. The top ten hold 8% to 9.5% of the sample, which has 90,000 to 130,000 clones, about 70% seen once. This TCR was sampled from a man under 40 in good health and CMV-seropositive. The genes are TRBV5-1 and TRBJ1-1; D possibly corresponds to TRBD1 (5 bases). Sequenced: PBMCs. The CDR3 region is CASSDWQGNTEAFF. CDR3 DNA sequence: TGCGCCAGCTCGGATTGGCAGGGGAACACTGAAGCTTTCTTT.